The clone carrying this T cell receptor beta chain was picked up one time. What it recognizes is unknown. This entry belongs to a study of T cells after posttransplantation cyclophosphamide. Study-level points and caveats: Recipient CMV seropositivity and CMV reactivation strongly tracked TRB clonality.

The CDR3 extends over 15 amino acids. Germline V gene data show CDR1 as MGHRA and CDR2 as YSYEKL. Losses at the gene ends were 2 bases for V and 8 bases for J; bases not matched to a gene: 9. Here immunoSEQ multiplex PCR was the method, and the copy in TCRdb shows in-frame clones only, minus some. In the table there are 7,500 to 10,000 clones, around 84% of which are singletons. A marrow graft followed busulfan-fludarabine conditioning, with cyclophosphamide on days +3 and +4. The chain couples TRBV4-1 to TRBJ1-3, with TRBD1 matching 7 bases. This TCR was recovered from a female patient between 40 and 55 years old who received an allogeneic stem cell transplant from a related donor, was CMV-positive, and had no GVHD. Some of these T cells may belong to the graft donor. The sequenced sample was PBMCs, obtained roughly 1,900 days after a stem cell transplant with posttransplant cyclophosphamide. This CDR3 is CASSQLKGAEDTIYF. In nucleotides, the CDR3 is TGCGCCAGCAGCCAATTGAAGGGGGCGGAGGACACCATATATTTT.